The 24 T cell receptor beta chains in this list originate from one sample, sequenced in a study of molecular identifiers for immune sequencing clone quantification. TCRdb independently ran MiXCR on the PCR reads; one entry per CDR3 protein. The table records roughly 300,000 distinct CDR3 sequences, roughly a quarter of them present only once. Sequencing was carried out using naive CD8+ T cells from blood, with Jurkat cell RNA spiked in. Indicated subset: FACS-sorted CD8+CD4-CCR7+CD45RA+ naive T cells. The source of these receptors is a human donor in good health. Some libraries in this study had Jurkat cell RNA spiked in.

Concerning this clonotype: Given a much more abundant clone one base away, this may be a read error. This sequence joins TRBV4-3 and TRBJ2-7; D possibly uses TRBD1 or TRBD2 (5 bases each). This CDR3 has 13 residues. Looked up from germline, CDR1 is LGHNA and CDR2 is YSLEER. CDR3 amino acids: CASSHRRDAERYF. The CDR3 DNA sequence: TGCGCCAGCAGCCACCGCCGGGACGCCGAGCGGTACTTC.

To note about this clonotype: This may come from a read error, since a much larger clone is one base off. The chain joins TRBV13 to TRBJ1-2; tentatively, D is TRBD1 (6 bases). Per germline, CDR1 PRHDT and CDR2 FYEKMQ (reference sequence). V lost 7 bases and J lost 2, with 17 bases in between. This CDR3 has 15 amino acids. CDR3 region: CASTSETGENYGYTF. CDR3 DNA sequence: TGTGCCAGCACCTCCGAGACAGGAGAGAACTATGGCTACACCTTC.

This clonotype occurred many times. V usage is TRBV20-1 and J usage is TRBJ2-1; D call uncertain. This CDR3 is 12 amino acids long. V lost 1 base and J 6 bases, leaving 7 bases between the germline ends. In germline, CDR1 is DFQATT, CDR2 SNEGSKA (reference sequence). The CDR3 DNA reads as TGCAGTGCTAGAGTAGTATCCAATGAGCAGTTCTTC. Protein sequence: CSARVVSNEQFF.

On this clonotype: This may come from a read error, since a much larger clone is one base off. The chain has TRBV2 and TRBJ2-2; D possibly corresponds to TRBD1 (6 bases). Looked up from germline, CDR1 is SNHLY and CDR2 is FYNNEI. This CDR3 has 13 residues. The CDR3 nucleotides are TGTGCCAGAGGACAGCCGAACACCAGGGAGCTGTTTTTT. Its translation: CARGQPNTRELFF.

This clonotype has just a few counts. This chain connects TRBV19 to TRBJ1-5, with a possible D match to TRBD1 (5 bases). Germline loops: CDR1 LNHDA, CDR2 SQIVND (reference sequence). This CDR3 spans 14 amino acids. V was cut by 3 bases and J by 4 bases, with 10 bases left in between. The CDR3 region is CASSMGTGNQPQHF. In DNA, the CDR3 is TGTGCCAGTAGTATGGGGACGGGAAATCAGCCCCAGCATTTT.

The sample holds many counts of this clonotype. The rearrangement uses TRBV13 and TRBJ1-5, with no clear D. The V end was cut by 0 bases, the J end by 7 bases, with 7 bases between. Germline V gene data show CDR1 as PRHDT and CDR2 as FYEKMQ (reference sequence). The CDR3 is 13 amino acids. The DNA of the CDR3 is TGTGCCAGCAGCTTAGGTCAGGTGCAGCCCCAGCATTTT. It translates to CASSLGQVQPQHF.

V and J are TRBV4-1 and TRBJ2-4; a weak D match, TRBD1 (5 bases). Between the trimmed V and J ends, which lost 3 bases and 0 bases, there was a span of 9 bases. The CDR3 totals 15 residues. Germline V gene sequence: CDR1 MGHRA, CDR2 YSYEKL. The CDR3 nucleotides read TGCGCCAGCAGCCACCTGACAGCAGCCAAAAACATTCAGTACTTC. Its protein is CASSHLTAAKNIQYF.

This clonotype was observed at least ten times. The rearrangement uses TRBV6-6 and TRBJ1-4; 10 positions agree with TRBD1. The CDR3 has 15 amino acids. Germline CDR1 reads MNHNY; CDR2 reads SVGAGI (reference sequence). V was pared by 7 bases and J by 8 bases, with 10 bases of the junction left unmatched. The CDR3 reads CASTDVGTGVEKLFF. In DNA form, the CDR3 reads TGTGCCAGCACCGACGTTGGGACAGGGGTAGAAAAACTGTTTTTT.

This clonotype was seen at least ten times. The rearrangement joins TRBV5-6 to TRBJ2-7; weak D call: TRBD2 (5 bases). Trimming stripped 2 bases from V and 3 bases from J, with 18 bases between. The CDR3 covers 16 residues. CDR1 is SGHDT, CDR2 YYEEEE, per germline. CDR3 loop: CASSFERRAVIYEQYF. The CDR3 coding sequence is TGTGCCAGCAGCTTCGAGCGGCGGGCAGTAATCTACGAGCAGTACTTC.

This clonotype was recorded many times. The V and J genes are TRBV7-2 and TRBJ2-5, with D possibly matching TRBD2 (6 bases). The V end was cut by 5 bases, the J end by 5 bases, with 18 bases between. This CDR3 region has 15 residues. Per germline, CDR1 SGHTA and CDR2 FQGNSA. CDR3 DNA: TGTGCCAGCAGCCCGAGTCGGGGGTTTCTGGAGACCCAGTACTTC. Encoded protein: CASSPSRGFLETQYF.

Regarding this clonotype: A much larger clonotype is one base distant, so this may be a read error. The chain couples TRBV13 to TRBJ2-3; 12 nucleotides align to TRBD2. V lost 7 bases, J lost 4 bases, and 9 bases stayed unmatched. Germline-derived CDR1 and CDR2 are PRHDT and FYEKMQ (reference sequence). This CDR3 comprises 16 residues. The DNA of the CDR3 is TGTGCCAGCAACCCTCCAGGACTAGCGGGATCAGATACGCAGTATTTT. Translating gives CASNPPGLAGSDTQYF. The full variable domain, its missing parts supplied by reference TRBV13 and TRBJ2-3, is AAGVIQSPRHLIKEKRETATLKCYPIPRHDTVYWYQQGPGQDPQFLISFYEKMQSDKGSIPDRFSAQQFSDYHSELNMSSLELGDSALYFCASNPPGLAGSDTQYFGPGTRLTVL.

Only a few counts were recorded for this clonotype. The chain joins TRBV12-3 or TRBV12-4 to TRBJ1-1; D uncertain. CDR3 length equals 13 residues. In nucleotides, the CDR3 is TGTGCTTTAGACCGCGCTAGGAACACTGAAGCTTTCTTT. Encoded protein: CALDRARNTEAFF.

As regards this clonotype: This sequence may be a read error, since a much larger clone differs from it by one base. J is TRBJ2-3 and V is TRBV7-9, with D possibly TRBD1 on 5 matching bases. Looked up from germline, CDR1 is SEHNR and CDR2 is FQNEAQ (reference sequence). The CDR3 length is 13 residues. The CDR3 spells CASSPELTDAQYF. The CDR3 nucleotides are TGTGCCAGCAGCCCCGAATTGACAGATGCGCAGTATTTT. Filled out from reference TRBV7-9 and TRBJ2-3, the complete variable domain reads DTGVSQNPRHKITKRGQNVTFRCDPISEHNRLYWYRQTLGQGPEFLTYFQNEAQLEKSRLLSDRFSAERPKGSFSTLEIQRTEQGDSAMYLCASSPELTDAQYFGPGTRLTVL.

This clonotype has ten or more counts. The V gene is TRBV6-5, the J gene TRBJ2-3; D is undetermined. Trimming left V 3 bases short and J 0 bases short, with 7 bases between. Germline V gene data show CDR1 as MNHEY and CDR2 as SVGAGI. The CDR3 length is 14 residues. The CDR3 loop is CASSYSPSTDTQYF. In DNA form, the CDR3 reads TGTGCCAGCAGTTATAGTCCTAGCACAGATACGCAGTATTTT.

A word on this clonotype: This may stem from a read error, because a much larger clone lies one nucleotide away. This chain links TRBV6-1 with TRBJ2-3; 12 bases agree with TRBD1. The CDR3 has 15 residues. J gave up 3 bases and V 7 bases, and 5 bases lay outside the gene matches. Germline V lookup: CDR1 MNHNS, CDR2 SASEGT. In nucleotides, the CDR3 is TGTGCCAGCACCCTGGGACAGGGGGCAACAGATACGCAGTATTTT. The encoded protein is CASTLGQGATDTQYF.

A few counts support this clonotype. The chain is built from TRBV14 and TRBJ1-6, with 7 bases that match TRBD1. The length of the CDR3 is 16 residues. CDR1 is SGHDN and CDR2 is FVKESK in the germline V gene. Trimming took 0 bases from V and 7 from J; bases not matched to a gene: 6. The DNA for the CDR3 is TGTGCCAGCAGCCAAGACAGGGGGTTTATAAATTCACCCCTCCACTTT. Translation: CASSQDRGFINSPLHF. The full variable domain, rest sourced from reference TRBV14 and TRBJ1-6, is EAGVTQFPSHSVIEKGQTVTLRCDPISGHDNLYWYRRVMGKEIKFLLHFVKESKQDESGMPNNRFLAERTGGTYSTLKVQPAELEDSGVYFCASSQDRGFINSPLHFGNGTRLTVT.

This clonotype was picked up one time. This could be a read error, since a much larger clone is one nucleotide away. The chain couples TRBV7-9 to TRBJ1-1; D remains unclear. Germline CDR1 is SEHNR and CDR2 is FQNEAQ (reference sequence). CDR3 length equals 13 residues. CDR3 nucleotides: TGTACCAGCAGCCCCCCGGGTAGAACTGAAGCTTTCTTT. It is translated as CTSSPPGRTEAFF.

The chain carries TRBV6-2 or TRBV6-3 and TRBJ1-5, with a tentative D call TRBD1 (6 bases). This CDR3 region has 15 residues. V lost 4 bases and J 3 bases, leaving 13 bases between the germline ends. Per the germline V gene, CDR1 is MNHEY and CDR2 is SVGEGT. CDR3 bases: TGTGCCAGCAGTTTCAGGGGAATTGACAATCAGCCCCAGCATTTT. Protein sequence: CASSFRGIDNQPQHF.

The rearrangement uses TRBV20-1 and TRBJ1-2; the match to TRBD1 covers 7 bases. Germline V gene sequence: CDR1 DFQATT, CDR2 SNEGSKA (reference sequence). The CDR3 spans 14 residues. Trimming took 0 bases from V and 4 from J; bases not matched to a gene: 5. In DNA, the CDR3 is TGCAGTGCTAGAGATCCCCCAGGGGGCTATGGCTACACCTTC. Protein: CSARDPPGGYGYTF.

This clonotype was observed at least ten times. This rearrangement joins TRBV4-3 to TRBJ2-7; 7 bases fit TRBD2. The germline gives CDR1 LGHNA, CDR2 YSLEER. With V trimmed by 3 bases and J by 4 bases, 9 bases remained unmatched. The CDR3 runs 15 residues. CDR3 nucleotides: TGCGCCAGCAGCCATTCGTCGGGACTAAAATACGAGCAGTACTTC. Residues: CASSHSSGLKYEQYF.

In the case of this clonotype: One base away lies a much larger clone, so this may be a sequencing read error. V is TRBV10-3 and J is TRBJ2-5; tentatively, D is TRBD1 or TRBD2 (7 bases each). V shed 8 bases and J shed 3 bases, with 13 bases lying between them. The CDR3 totals 13 residues. Germline V gives CDR1 ENHRY, CDR2 SYGVKD. As DNA, the CDR3 is TGTGCCATCGGGGGGGACAGTAAAGAGACCCAGTACTTC. Protein product: CAIGGDSKETQYF.

The chain has TRBV6-6 and TRBJ2-7, with 13 bases lining up with TRBD2. CDR3 size: 14 residues. The germline CDR1 and CDR2 sequences are MNHNY and SVGAGI (reference sequence). J lost 6 bases, V lost 6 bases, and 5 bases had no gene match. CDR3 nucleotides: TGTGCCAGCAGATCCGGGACTAGCGGGACCGAGCAGTACTTC. It codes for CASRSGTSGTEQYF.

This clonotype was observed a few times. This CDR3 reads CASSPQTGVSTYNEQFF. The CDR3 nucleotides are TGTGCCAGCAGTCCGCAAACAGGGGTCTCCACCTACAATGAGCAGTTCTTC. The V gene is TRBV12-3 or TRBV12-4, the J gene TRBJ2-1; 7 bases agree with TRBD1. This CDR3 contains 17 residues. V dropped 5 bases and J dropped 2; count of bases not matched to a gene: 12.

The chain carries TRBV10-3 and TRBJ1-4; TRBD1 aligns across 9 bases. Trimming removed 10 bases from V and 7 bases from J; junction bases left unmatched: 7. This CDR3 comprises 13 residues. The germline V gene has CDR1 ENHRY and CDR2 SYGVKD. The CDR3 region has the DNA TGTGCCACGAAGACAGGGGGTAGTGAAAAACTGTTTTTT. Its translation: CATKTGGSEKLFF.